These T cell receptor beta chains were read from a single sample in a study of T cells in Graves' hyperthyroidism and ophthalmopathy. Each CDR3 protein is one row after TCRdb ran MiXCR on the multiplex PCR reads. The sample lists fewer than 650,000 distinct CDR3 sequences; 12% to 15% were seen once. Sample: blood. Every receptor here comes from a woman in her thirties or forties with Graves' hyperthyroidism. Each CDR3 is given with its conserved first and last residue. The D gene is left open where the match is weak. For some rows the clone size is stated as once, few or many, or as a class when expanded; others skip it.

abundance: many; j_gene: TRBJ2-1; v_gene: TRBV20-1; d_gene: -; CDR3nt: TGCAGTGCCCAGGGGGTAGGGAGGAAATCGGGCAATGAGCAGTTCTTC; CDR3aa: CSAQGVGRKSGNEQFF
abundance: many; j_gene: TRBJ2-7; v_gene: TRBV29-1; d_gene: -; CDR3nt: TGCAGTGCCGTCCGGGACACTGACCTCTACGAGCAGTACTTC; CDR3aa: CSAVRDTDLYEQYF
abundance: -; j_gene: TRBJ2-1; v_gene: TRBV29-1; d_gene: TRBD2; CDR3nt: TGCAGCGTTCCAACTAGCGGGAGAACCGGTGAGCAGTTCTTC; CDR3aa: CSVPTSGRTGEQFF
abundance: -; j_gene: TRBJ2-2; v_gene: TRBV20-1; d_gene: -; CDR3nt: TGCAGTGCTAGCCACAGCCCAGGGGTCCACACCGGGGAGCTGTTTTTT; CDR3aa: CSASHSPGVHTGELFF
abundance: -; j_gene: TRBJ1-2; v_gene: TRBV19; d_gene: -; CDR3nt: TGTGCCAGTAGCACCCGTGTGGGGGGGAACTATGGCTACACCTTC; CDR3aa: CASSTRVGGNYGYTF
abundance: many; j_gene: TRBJ2-5; v_gene: TRBV20-1; d_gene: -; CDR3nt: TGCAGTGCTAGGGAACAGGGAAGGAGGCGCGAGACCCAGTACTTC; CDR3aa: CSAREQGRRRETQYF
abundance: -; j_gene: TRBJ2-7; v_gene: TRBV4-2; d_gene: -; CDR3nt: TGTGCCAGCAGCCAAGAAAGGGAGGTCTACGAGCAGTACTTC; CDR3aa: CASSQEREVYEQYF
abundance: -; j_gene: TRBJ1-5; v_gene: TRBV20-1; d_gene: -; CDR3nt: TGCAGTGCTCCGACCGAACAGGGCGTGATTGGGAATCAGCCCCAGCATTTT; CDR3aa: CSAPTEQGVIGNQPQHF
abundance: few; j_gene: TRBJ2-7; v_gene: TRBV29-1; d_gene: TRBD2; CDR3nt: TGCAGCGTTCCCGGGACTAGCGGAACCTCCTACGAGCAGTACTTC; CDR3aa: CSVPGTSGTSYEQYF
abundance: many; j_gene: TRBJ1-6; v_gene: TRBV2; d_gene: TRBD1; CDR3nt: TGTGCCAGCAGTGATCCGCCGACAGGGTCCGGTTCACCCCTCCACTTT; CDR3aa: CASSDPPTGSGSPLHF
abundance: many; j_gene: TRBJ2-3; v_gene: TRBV12-3/TRBV12-4; d_gene: -; CDR3nt: TGTGCCAGCAGTTTGTGGCCAGATACGCAGTATTTT; CDR3aa: CASSLWPDTQYF
abundance: few; j_gene: TRBJ1-2; v_gene: TRBV5-1; d_gene: TRBD1; CDR3nt: TGCGCCAGCAGCTTGGCGGCGACAGGGGAAGTCCGCGGTGGCTACACCTTC; CDR3aa: CASSLAATGEVRGGYTF
abundance: many; j_gene: TRBJ2-7; v_gene: TRBV5-1; d_gene: -; CDR3nt: TGCGCCAGCAGCATGCTAGCCAGCTCCTACGAGCAGTACTTC; CDR3aa: CASSMLASSYEQYF
abundance: many; j_gene: TRBJ2-3; v_gene: TRBV7-7; d_gene: -; CDR3nt: TGTGCTAGCAGCTTAACGGGATCTCCGGATACGCAGTATTTT; CDR3aa: CASSLTGSPDTQYF
abundance: many; j_gene: TRBJ2-7; v_gene: TRBV11-2; d_gene: -; CDR3nt: TGTGCCAGCAGCCCGTCGACCGGCTACTACGAGCAGTACTTC; CDR3aa: CASSPSTGYYEQYF
abundance: -; j_gene: TRBJ2-2; v_gene: TRBV7-2; d_gene: TRBD2; CDR3nt: TGTGCCAGCAGCTCCGGACTAGCGGGGGCCTCGAACACCGGGGAGCTGTTTTTT; CDR3aa: CASSSGLAGASNTGELFF